The TCR beta chain described here comes from a study of blood T cell repertoires in COVID-19. CDR3 length equals 17 residues. After removal of 2 bases from V and 0 bases from J, the junction contained 7 bases not matched to a gene. CDR1 SGHRS and CDR2 YFSETQ come from the germline V gene. Method: immunoSEQ multiplex PCR; TCRdb's copy keeps in-frame clones and lacks some. This table holds roughly 150,000 clones, over 60% found once. This chain connects TRBV5-1 to TRBJ2-3, with 9 nucleotides matching TRBD2. Sequencing used peripheral blood. The sequence was obtained from a man between 60 and 70 years old with acute or convalescent COVID-19. CDR3 in DNA: TGCGCCAGCAGCTTTTTTTCTAGCGGGGCTAGCACAGATACGCAGTATTTT. Translating it yields CASSFFSSGASTDTQYF.